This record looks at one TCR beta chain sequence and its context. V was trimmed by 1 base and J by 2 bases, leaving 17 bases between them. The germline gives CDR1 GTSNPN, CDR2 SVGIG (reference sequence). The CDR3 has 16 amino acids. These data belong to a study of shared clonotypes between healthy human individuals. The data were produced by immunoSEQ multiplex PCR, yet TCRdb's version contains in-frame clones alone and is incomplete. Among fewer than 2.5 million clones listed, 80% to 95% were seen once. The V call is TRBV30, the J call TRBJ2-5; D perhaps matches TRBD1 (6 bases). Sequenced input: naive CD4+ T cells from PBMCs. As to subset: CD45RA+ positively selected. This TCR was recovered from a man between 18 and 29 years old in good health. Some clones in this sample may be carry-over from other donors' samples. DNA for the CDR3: TGTGCCTGGAGTGCAACCAGGACAGCAAGTCAAGAGACCCAGTACTTC. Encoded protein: CAWSATRTASQETQYF.